The source of this T cell receptor (beta chain) is a study of human T cells and chemical hapten exposure. Background on the study: Each week of the roughly 23-week study, patients had diphenylcyclopropenone applied to the scalp. Epicutaneous patch tests delivered 0.01% DPC to the upper back, with evaluation at 6 days.

TCRdb re-called the RACE reads through MiXCR, storing one row per CDR3 protein. The sample holds some 70,000 distinct CDR3 sequences, approximately 10% seen once. The table lists this clonotype with a few counts. Time point defined: patch test 2, 6 weeks after DPC sensitization. Treatment denoted: therapeutic diphenylcyclopropenone sensitization with weekly scalp DPC. The CDR3 length is 15 residues. CDR1 is KGHDR, CDR2 SFDVKD, per germline. V lost 6 bases, J lost 4 bases, and 4 bases stayed unmatched. The genes are TRBV24-1 and TRBJ2-2; 10 bases fit TRBD1. The sequenced sample was whole blood, obtained in connection with sensitization to the hapten diphenylcyclopropenone (DPC). The clonotype originates from a woman aged 45-59 years with alopecia areata. Some clones in this sample may be carry-over from other donors' samples. As DNA, the CDR3 is TGTGCCACCAGTACAAGGACAGGGGGCACCGGGGAGCTGTTTTTT. Encoded protein: CATSTRTGGTGELFF.